A single sample gave rise to the 14 T cell receptor beta chains below, sequenced in a study of blood T cell repertoires in COVID-19. Here immunoSEQ multiplex PCR was the method, and the copy in TCRdb shows in-frame clones only, minus some. The sample includes 300,000 to 400,000 clones, 88% seen only once; the top ten take around 7.9%. Sequencing input: peripheral blood. These receptors all come from a woman in her seventies with COVID-19, enrolled during active disease.

The rearrangement links TRBV6-2 or TRBV6-3 to TRBJ2-1; 8 bases agree with TRBD2. The V and J ends lost 6 bases and 4 bases, in that order; junction bases with no gene match: 5. The CDR3 has 14 amino acids. The germline CDR1 and CDR2 sequences are MNHEY and SVGEGT. The CDR3 region has the DNA TGTGCCAGCAGCTCTGGCGGGGGGTACAATGAGCAGTTCTTC. Amino acid sequence: CASSSGGGYNEQFF.

J is TRBJ2-6 and V is TRBV24-1; 10 bases match TRBD1. The CDR3 sequence is 16 residues long. CDR1 and CDR2 from the germline V gene are KGHDR and SFDVKD. The junction had 5 bases not matched to a gene; V was cut back by 10 bases and J by 0 bases. The CDR3 sequence: CATGQGVSSGANVLTF. In nucleotides, the CDR3 is TGTGCCACAGGACAGGGGGTTTCCTCTGGGGCCAACGTCCTGACTTTC.

The chain recombines TRBV11-3 with TRBJ2-1; D may be TRBD1 (5 bases). Germline V gives CDR1 SGHNT, CDR2 YENEEA. With 2 bases removed from V and 1 base from J, the gap between germline ends came to 6 bases. The CDR3 contains 14 residues. CDR3 protein: CASSLKGSYNEQFF. CDR3 DNA: TGTGCCAGCAGCTTAAAGGGGTCCTACAATGAGCAGTTCTTC.

This clone is a singleton in its sample. This chain links TRBV5-6 with TRBJ1-6, with TRBD1 as a possible D gene (5 bases). Trimming took off 3 bases at V and 0 bases at J, with 13 bases between the two ends. The CDR3 is made up of 17 amino acids. CDR1 and CDR2 (germline): SGHDT, YYEEEE. Here the CDR3 DNA reads TGTGCCAGCAGCTCTACCCGGGACTTCTCCTATAATTCACCCCTCCACTTT. It translates to CASSSTRDFSYNSPLHF.

This chain joins TRBV28 and TRBJ2-7, with 7 positions matching TRBD1. V lost 4 bases, J lost 2 bases, and 8 bases stayed unmatched. Germline assignment: CDR1 MDHEN and CDR2 SYDVKM. The CDR3 loop spans 15 amino acids. CDR3 sequence reads: CASSSPGTATYEQYF. In DNA form, the CDR3 reads TGTGCCAGCAGTTCCCCCGGGACAGCGACCTACGAGCAGTACTTC.

The chain joins TRBV19 to TRBJ1-5; D is perhaps TRBD1 (5 bases). CDR1 and CDR2 (germline): LNHDA, SQIVND (reference sequence). CDR3 length: 16 amino acids. Trimming shortened V by 5 bases and J by 2 bases, and 16 bases separated the two germline ends. CDR3 bases: TGTGCCAGTAGTGCCACGGCTTCGACAGGCAATCAGCCCCAGCATTTT. Translated, it gives CASSATASTGNQPQHF. Together with reference TRBV19 and TRBJ1-5, the CDR3 gives the full variable domain: DGGITQSPKYLFRKEGQNVTLSCEQNLNHDAMYWYRQDPGQGLRLIYYSQIVNDFQKGDIAEGYSVSREKKESFPLTVTSAQKNPTAFYLCASSATASTGNQPQHFGDGTRLSIL.

J is TRBJ1-2 and V is TRBV5-1; the match to TRBD1 covers 8 bases. CDR1 SGHRS and CDR2 YFSETQ come from the germline V gene. V was clipped by 0 bases and J by 8 bases; unmatched bases: 6. The length of the CDR3 is 14 residues. DNA for the CDR3: TGCGCCAGCAGCTTGGCCCCGGGACAGGCAGGCTACACCTTC. Amino acid sequence: CASSLAPGQAGYTF.

In this sample, this clone turned up once. The chain links TRBV12-3 or TRBV12-4 to TRBJ1-4; D gene unclear. The CDR3 is made up of 11 amino acids. V lost 4 bases to trimming and J lost 7 bases, with 4 bases between them. CDR3 sequence: CASSSSEKLFF. As DNA, the CDR3 is TGTGCCAGCAGTTCCTCTGAAAAACTGTTTTTT.

The chain joins TRBV6-2 or TRBV6-3 to TRBJ1-1; TRBD1 is a possible D gene (6 bases). The germline V and J ends were trimmed by 4 bases and 7 bases, with 25 bases remaining between them. Germline lookup yields CDR1 MNHEY and CDR2 SVGEGT. The CDR3 has 17 amino acids. CDR3 DNA: TGTGCCAGCAGTTTCCCCACCCGGGGGGGCGAGAGGGATGAAGCTTTCTTT. It is translated as CASSFPTRGGERDEAFF.

The chain couples TRBV7-2 to TRBJ2-3; TRBD2 matches at 10 bases. The CDR3 extends over 15 amino acids. With 5 bases clipped from V and 13 bases from J, the junction kept 15 bases outside the gene matches. CDR1 is SGHTA and CDR2 is FQGNSA in the germline V gene. The CDR3 sequence: CASSVLAGDTSSEYF. The CDR3 nucleotides read TGTGCCAGCAGCGTCCTAGCGGGGGACACCTCAAGCGAGTATTTT.

This clone was picked up one time. The chain is built from TRBV7-2 and TRBJ2-1, with D possibly being TRBD2 (5 bases). The CDR3 has 14 residues. CDR1 is SGHTA, CDR2 FQGNSA, per germline. Trimming removed 5 bases at V and 4 bases at J, with 12 bases between. The CDR3 DNA follows: TGTGCCAGCAGCCAAGATTCGGGGTACAATGAGCAGTTCTTC. It encodes CASSQDSGYNEQFF.

The chain employs TRBV29-1 and TRBJ1-2; 7 nucleotides line up with TRBD1. V shed 6 bases and J 2 bases; nucleotides not matched to a gene: 0. CDR1 SQVTM and CDR2 ANQGSEA come from the germline V gene. The CDR3 sequence is 11 residues long. The CDR3 region is CSVDRNYGYTF. The CDR3 DNA reads TGCAGCGTGGACAGGAACTATGGCTACACCTTC.

The chain employs TRBV12-5 and TRBJ2-7; D may be TRBD2 (6 bases). Trimming removed 5 bases at V and 3 bases at J, with 29 bases between. Looked up from germline, CDR1 is LGHNT and CDR2 is FRNRAP. This CDR3 is 19 amino acids long. CDR3 nucleotide sequence: TGTGCTAGTGGTCTTAGGCCCCCACCCCCTCTAGCGAGCAACTACGAGCAGTACTTC. Translating it yields CASGLRPPPPLASNYEQYF. Full variable domain (outside the CDR3, taken from reference TRBV12-5 and TRBJ2-7): DARVTQTPRHKVTEMGQEVTMRCQPILGHNTVFWYRQTMMQGLELLAYFRNRAPLDDSGMPKDRFSAEMPDATLATLKIQPSEPRDSAVYFCASGLRPPPPLASNYEQYFGPGTRLTVT.

The V gene is TRBV25-1, the J gene TRBJ1-5; TRBD1 matches 8 bases. V shed 2 bases and J 9 bases; nucleotides not matched to a gene: 6. Germline CDR1 MGHDK, CDR2 SYGVNS. There are 14 residues in the CDR3. This CDR3 reads CASSERTGLLPQHF. CDR3 sequence (DNA): TGTGCCAGCAGTGAAAGGACAGGGCTATTGCCCCAGCATTTT.